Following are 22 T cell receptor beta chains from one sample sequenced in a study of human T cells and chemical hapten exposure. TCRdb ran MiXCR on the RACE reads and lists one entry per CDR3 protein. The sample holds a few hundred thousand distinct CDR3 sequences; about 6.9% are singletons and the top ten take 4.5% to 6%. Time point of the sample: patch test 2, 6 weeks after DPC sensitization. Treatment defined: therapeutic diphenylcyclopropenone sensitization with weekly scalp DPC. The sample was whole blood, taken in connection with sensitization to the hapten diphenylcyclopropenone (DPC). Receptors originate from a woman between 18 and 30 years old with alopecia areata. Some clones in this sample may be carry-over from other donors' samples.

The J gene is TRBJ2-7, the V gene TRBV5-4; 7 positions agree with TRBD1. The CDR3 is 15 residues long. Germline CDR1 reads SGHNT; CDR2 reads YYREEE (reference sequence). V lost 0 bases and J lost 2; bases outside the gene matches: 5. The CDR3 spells CASSLADRVPYEQYF. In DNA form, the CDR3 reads TGTGCCAGCAGCTTGGCCGACAGGGTTCCCTACGAGCAGTACTTC.

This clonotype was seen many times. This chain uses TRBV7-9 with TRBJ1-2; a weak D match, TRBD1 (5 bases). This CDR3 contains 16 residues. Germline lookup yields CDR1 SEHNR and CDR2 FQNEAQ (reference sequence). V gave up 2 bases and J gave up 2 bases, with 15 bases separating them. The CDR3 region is CASSLFVGGTNYGYTF. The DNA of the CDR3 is TGTGCCAGCAGCTTATTTGTTGGGGGAACAAACTATGGCTACACCTTC.

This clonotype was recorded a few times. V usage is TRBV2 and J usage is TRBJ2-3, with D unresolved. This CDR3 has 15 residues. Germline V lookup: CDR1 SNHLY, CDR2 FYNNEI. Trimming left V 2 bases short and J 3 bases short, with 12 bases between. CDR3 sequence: CASSERPHGTDTQYF. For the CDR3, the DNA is TGTGCCAGCAGTGAACGGCCACACGGGACAGATACGCAGTATTTT.

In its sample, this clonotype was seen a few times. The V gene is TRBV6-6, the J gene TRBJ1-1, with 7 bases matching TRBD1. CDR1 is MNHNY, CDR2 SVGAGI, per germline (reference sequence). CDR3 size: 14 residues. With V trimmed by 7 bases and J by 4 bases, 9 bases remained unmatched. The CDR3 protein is CASIPGAGGTEAFF. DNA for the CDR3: TGTGCCAGCATCCCGGGGGCAGGGGGCACTGAAGCTTTCTTT.

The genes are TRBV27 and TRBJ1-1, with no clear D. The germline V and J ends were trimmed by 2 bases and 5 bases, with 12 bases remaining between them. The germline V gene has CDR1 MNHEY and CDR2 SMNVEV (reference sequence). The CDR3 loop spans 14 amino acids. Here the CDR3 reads CASSLAPVGTEAFF. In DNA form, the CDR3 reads TGTGCCAGCAGTTTAGCCCCCGTAGGGACTGAAGCTTTCTTT.

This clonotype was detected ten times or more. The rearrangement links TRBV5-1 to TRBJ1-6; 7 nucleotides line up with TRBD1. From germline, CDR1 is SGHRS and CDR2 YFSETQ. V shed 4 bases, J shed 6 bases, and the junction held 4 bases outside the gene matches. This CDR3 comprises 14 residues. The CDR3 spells CASSRNRGNSPLHF. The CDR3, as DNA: TGCGCCAGCAGCCGGAACAGGGGTAATTCACCCCTCCACTTT.

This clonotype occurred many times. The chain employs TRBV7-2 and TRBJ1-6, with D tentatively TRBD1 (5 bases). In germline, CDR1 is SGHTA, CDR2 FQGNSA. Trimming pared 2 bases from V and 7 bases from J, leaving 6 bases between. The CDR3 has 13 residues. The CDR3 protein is CASSLRDNSPLHF. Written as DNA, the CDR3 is TGTGCCAGCAGCTTACGGGACAATTCACCCCTCCACTTT.

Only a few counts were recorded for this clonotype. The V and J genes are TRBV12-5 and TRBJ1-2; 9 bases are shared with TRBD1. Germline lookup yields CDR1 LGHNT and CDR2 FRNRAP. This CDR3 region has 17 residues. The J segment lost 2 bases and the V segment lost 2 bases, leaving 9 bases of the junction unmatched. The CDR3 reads CASGLTTVTGGNYGYTF. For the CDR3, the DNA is TGTGCTAGTGGTTTGACTACCGTGACAGGGGGGAACTATGGCTACACCTTC.

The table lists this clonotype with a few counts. The CDR3 DNA is TGTGCCAGCAGCCAAACAGGGGGCGAGGAGACCCAGTACTTC. Translating gives CASSQTGGEETQYF. The chain joins TRBV3-1 to TRBJ2-5; 9 bases agree with TRBD1. The CDR3 consists of 14 residues. The germline V gene encodes CDR1 LGHDT and CDR2 YNNKEL (reference sequence). The trim removed 2 bases at V and 5 bases at J, leaving 3 bases unmatched.

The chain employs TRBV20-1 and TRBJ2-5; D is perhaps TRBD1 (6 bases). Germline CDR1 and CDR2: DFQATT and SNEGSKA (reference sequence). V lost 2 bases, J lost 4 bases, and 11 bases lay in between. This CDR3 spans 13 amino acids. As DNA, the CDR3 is TGCAGTGCTAGACCGACAGGCCGAGAGACCCAGTACTTC. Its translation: CSARPTGRETQYF.

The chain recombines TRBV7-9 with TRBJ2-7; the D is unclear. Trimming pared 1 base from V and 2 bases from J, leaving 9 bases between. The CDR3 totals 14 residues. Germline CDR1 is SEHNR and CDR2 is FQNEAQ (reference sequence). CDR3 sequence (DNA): TGTGCCAGCAGCTTAGAGGGTAGTGCCTACGAGCAGTACTTC. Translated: CASSLEGSAYEQYF.

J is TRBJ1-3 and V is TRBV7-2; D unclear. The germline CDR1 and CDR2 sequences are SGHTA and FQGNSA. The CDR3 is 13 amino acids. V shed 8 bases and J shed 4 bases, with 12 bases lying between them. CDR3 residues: CASCPKGGNTIYF. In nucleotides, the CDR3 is TGTGCCAGCTGTCCCAAGGGAGGAAACACCATATATTTT.

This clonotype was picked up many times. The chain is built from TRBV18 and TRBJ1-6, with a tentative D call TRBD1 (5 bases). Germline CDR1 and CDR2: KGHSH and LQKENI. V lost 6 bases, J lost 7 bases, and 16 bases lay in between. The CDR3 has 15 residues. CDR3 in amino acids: CASSPTPGRNSPLHF. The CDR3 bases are TGTGCCAGCTCGCCAACGCCAGGGAGGAATTCACCCCTCCACTTT.

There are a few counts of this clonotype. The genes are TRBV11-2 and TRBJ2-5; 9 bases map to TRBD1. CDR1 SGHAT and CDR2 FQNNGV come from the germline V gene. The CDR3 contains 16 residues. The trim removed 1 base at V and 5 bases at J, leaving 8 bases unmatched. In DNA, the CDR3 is TGTGCCAGCAGCTTAGCCGGGACAGGGCGGGCCGAGACCCAGTACTTC. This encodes CASSLAGTGRAETQYF.

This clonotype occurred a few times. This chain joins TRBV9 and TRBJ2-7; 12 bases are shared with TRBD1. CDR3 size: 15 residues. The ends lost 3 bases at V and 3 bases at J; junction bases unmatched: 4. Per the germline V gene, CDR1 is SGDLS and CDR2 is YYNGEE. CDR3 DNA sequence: TGTGCCAGCAGCGCAGGGACAGGGGGCAACTACGAGCAGTACTTC. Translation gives CASSAGTGGNYEQYF.

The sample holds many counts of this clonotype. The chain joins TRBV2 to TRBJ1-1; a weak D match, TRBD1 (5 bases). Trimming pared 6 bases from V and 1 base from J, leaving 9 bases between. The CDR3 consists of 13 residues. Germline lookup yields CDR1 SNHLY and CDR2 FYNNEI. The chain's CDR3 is CASRVGPNTEAFF. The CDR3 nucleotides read TGTGCCAGCAGGGTGGGGCCGAACACTGAAGCTTTCTTT. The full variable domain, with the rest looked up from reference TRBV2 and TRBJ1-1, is EPEVTQTPSHQVTQMGQEVILRCVPISNHLYFYWYRQILGQKVEFLVSFYNNEISEKSEIFDDQFSVERPDGSNFTLKIRSTKLEDSAMYFCASRVGPNTEAFFGQGTRLTVV.

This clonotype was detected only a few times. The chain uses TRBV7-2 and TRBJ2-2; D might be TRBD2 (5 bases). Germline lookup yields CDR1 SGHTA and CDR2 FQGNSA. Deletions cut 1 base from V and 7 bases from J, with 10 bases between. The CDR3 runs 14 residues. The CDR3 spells CASSLEGLIGELFF. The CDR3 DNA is TGTGCCAGCAGCTTAGAAGGACTCATCGGGGAGCTGTTTTTT.

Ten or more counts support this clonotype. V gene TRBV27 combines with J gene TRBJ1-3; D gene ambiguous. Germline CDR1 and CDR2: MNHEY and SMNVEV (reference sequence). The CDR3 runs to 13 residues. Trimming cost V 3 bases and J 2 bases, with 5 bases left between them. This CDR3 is CASSFTAGNTIYF. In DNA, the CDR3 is TGTGCCAGCAGTTTCACAGCTGGAAACACCATATATTTT.

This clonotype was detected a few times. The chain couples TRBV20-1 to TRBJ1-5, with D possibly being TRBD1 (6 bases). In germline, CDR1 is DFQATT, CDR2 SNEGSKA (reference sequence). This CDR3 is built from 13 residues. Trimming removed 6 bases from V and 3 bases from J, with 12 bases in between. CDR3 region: CSAGGAYNQPQHF. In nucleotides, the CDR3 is TGCAGTGCCGGGGGGGCTTACAATCAGCCCCAGCATTTT.

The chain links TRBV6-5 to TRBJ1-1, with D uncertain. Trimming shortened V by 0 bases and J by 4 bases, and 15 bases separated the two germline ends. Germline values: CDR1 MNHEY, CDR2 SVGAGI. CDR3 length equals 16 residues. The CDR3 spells CASSYSATPGSTEAFF. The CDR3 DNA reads TGTGCCAGCAGTTACTCCGCCACCCCGGGGTCCACTGAAGCTTTCTTT.

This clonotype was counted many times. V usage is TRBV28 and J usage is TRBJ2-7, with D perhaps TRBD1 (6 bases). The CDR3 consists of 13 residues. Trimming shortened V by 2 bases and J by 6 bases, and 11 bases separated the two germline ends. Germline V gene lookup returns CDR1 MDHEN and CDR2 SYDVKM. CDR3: CASSLQQGSEQYF. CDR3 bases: TGTGCCAGCAGTTTACAACAGGGTTCCGAGCAGTACTTC.

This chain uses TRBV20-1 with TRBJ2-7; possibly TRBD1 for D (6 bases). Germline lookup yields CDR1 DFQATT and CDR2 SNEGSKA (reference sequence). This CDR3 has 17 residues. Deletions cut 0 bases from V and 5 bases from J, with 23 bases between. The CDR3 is CSARDPSLSTGRDEQYF. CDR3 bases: TGCAGTGCTAGAGATCCTAGCCTCTCGACAGGCCGGGACGAGCAGTACTTC.